This T cell receptor (beta chain) was identified in a study of T cells in Graves' hyperthyroidism and ophthalmopathy. About the study: Before treatment of any kind, peripheral blood was taken at initial diagnosis.

Each ophthalmopathy patient scored at least 3 on the Clinical Activity Score and at least 4 on NOSPECS grade, with duration under 3 months. A patient was excluded if there was uncontrolled infection, other autoimmune disease, pregnancy or lactation. Together with thyroid ultrasound, orbital computed tomography, serum thyroxine and TRAb, clinical symptoms were used for diagnoses. From germline, CDR1 is MNHEY and CDR2 SVGAGI. The CDR3 is 11 residues long. Note on this clonotype: At one end, the junction sequence differs from germline, possibly due to a read error.

TCR beta CDR3 sequences were amplified from RNA transcripts. HTBI primers were the set used in a first-round RT-PCR of the TCR CDR3. TCRdb recomputed calls from the multiplex PCR reads with MiXCR, one row per CDR3 protein. The sample lists about 640,000 distinct CDR3 sequences; more than 20% were seen once. The receptor's source is a man aged 25 to 40 with Graves' ophthalmopathy. The V gene is TRBV6-5, the J gene TRBJ2-5; perhaps TRBD2 as D (5 bases). The sample consisted of blood. Written as DNA, the CDR3 is TGTGCCAGCAGTTACCCACTAGTATGGAACTTC. Translated: CASSYPLVWNF.